The clone carrying this T cell receptor beta chain has only a few counts. This sample is part of a study of T cell changes during pregnancy in multiple sclerosis. The repertoire was sequenced with immunoSEQ multiplex PCR; TCRdb's copy has only in-frame clones and lacks some. The table records about 56,000 clones, approximately 89% of them present only once. The CDR3 is 15 residues long. Germline CDR1 reads MNHEY; CDR2 reads SVGAGI. V was trimmed by 6 bases and J by 0 bases, leaving 14 bases between them. This material consisted of peripheral blood, taken after pregnancy. This TCR derives from a female donor with multiple sclerosis, enrolled in a pregnancy study. The chain recombines TRBV6-5 with TRBJ1-2; D perhaps matches TRBD1 (5 bases). The chain's CDR3 is CASSRAGQTNYGYTF. CDR3 nucleotide sequence: TGTGCCAGCAGCCGGGCGGGGCAGACTAACTATGGCTACACCTTC.